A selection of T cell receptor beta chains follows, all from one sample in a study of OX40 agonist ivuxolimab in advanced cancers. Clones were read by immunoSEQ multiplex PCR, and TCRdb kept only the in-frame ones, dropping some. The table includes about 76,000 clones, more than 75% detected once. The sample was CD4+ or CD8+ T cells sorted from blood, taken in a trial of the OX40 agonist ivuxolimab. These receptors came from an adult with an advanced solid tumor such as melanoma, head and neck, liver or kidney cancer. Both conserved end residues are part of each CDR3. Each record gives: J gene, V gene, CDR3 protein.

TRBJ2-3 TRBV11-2 CASSLSMSYDTQYF
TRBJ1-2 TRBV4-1 CASSQRTGDGYTF
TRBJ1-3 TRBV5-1 CASSLQGTSGNTIYF
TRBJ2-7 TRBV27 CASSLQGPYSYEQYF
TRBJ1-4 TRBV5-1 CASSLAGLDEKLFF
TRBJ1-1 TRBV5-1 CASSLSGRGGTEAFF
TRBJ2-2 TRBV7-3 CASSLQHERELFF
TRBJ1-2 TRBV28 CASSQEVRGYTF
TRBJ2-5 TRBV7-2 CASSLVGGHWTQYF
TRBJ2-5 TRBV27 CASSLRGGETQYF
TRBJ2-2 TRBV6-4 CASTDSPGQGTGELFF
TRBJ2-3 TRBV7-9 CASRQGLGTDTQYF
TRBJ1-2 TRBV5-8 CASSSGQGSYGYTF
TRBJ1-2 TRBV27 CASSLSQGYGYTF
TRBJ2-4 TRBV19 CASTPPEGGLAKNIQYF
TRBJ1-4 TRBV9 CASSEGTSTNEKLFF
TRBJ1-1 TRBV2 CASNRQGMNTEAFF
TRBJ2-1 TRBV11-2 CASSLFSRGDEQFF
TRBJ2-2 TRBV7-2 CASSQGRDYGELFF
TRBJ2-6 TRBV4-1 CASSQRFPGANVLTF
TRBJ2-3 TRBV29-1 CSVRRGEDTDTQYF
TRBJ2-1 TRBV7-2 CASSFRGGNEQFF
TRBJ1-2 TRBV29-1 CSVTQTRFAGYTF
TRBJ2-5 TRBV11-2 CASSLLSGGAQETQYF
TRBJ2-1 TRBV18 CASSRGTSGNPNEQFF
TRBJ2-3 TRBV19 CASSPGLDTDTQYF
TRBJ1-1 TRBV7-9 CASSPGRGIPFF
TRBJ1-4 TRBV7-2 CASSLDLAGKLFF
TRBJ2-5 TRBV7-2 CASRRTSGGQETQYF
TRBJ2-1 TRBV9 CASSVSGTPYNEQFF
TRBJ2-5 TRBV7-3 CASSLNGRLETQYF
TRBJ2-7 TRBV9 CASSVGGGHSYEQYF